This entry features one TCR beta chain sequence. Its specificity is unknown. The germline V gene has CDR1 SGHVS and CDR2 FNYEAQ. This CDR3 region has 13 residues. This entry comes from a study of CXCR3-negative and CXCR3-positive naive CD8 T cells. Study-wide points: Against CXCR3-negative naive cells, CXCR3-positive naive cells showed more hydrophobic TRB CDR3s. The study found comparably high diversity in both naive subsets and much lower diversity in memory CD8+ cells.

Researchers prepared the TRB cDNA libraries using 5' RACE with UMI labels. TCRdb reprocessed the 5' RACE reads and keeps a single row for each CDR3 protein, giving no DNA. The table for this sample gives about 89,000 distinct CDR3 sequences. The origin of this receptor is a human donor in good health. Some clones in this sample may be carry-over from other donors' samples. Sequenced input: naive CXCR3+ CD8+ T cells from blood. Subset reported: CD45RO-CCR7+CD27+CD95- naive CD8+ T cells expressing CXCR3 (TNR3+). The V call is TRBV7-6, the J call TRBJ2-1; there is no DNA to check the TCRdb D call of TRBD1. The CDR3: CASSPTVGNEQFF.